This TCR beta chain was captured by sequencing in a study of blood T cell repertoires in COVID-19. Study in general: In each case, the material was cDNA or gDNA derived from T cells, B-cell-depleted T cells, or PBMCs.

The CDR3 has 15 residues. Trimming took 4 bases from V and 2 from J; bases not matched to a gene: 8. Residents of about two dozen US areas, aged about 18 to 100 years, made up the participants. All exposed participants met a person with COVID-19 within 2 weeks before entering the study. TCRdb keeps only in-frame clones here, not all; method: immunoSEQ multiplex PCR. The sample includes around 320,000 clones, roughly nine tenths of them seen just once. V is TRBV5-3 and J is TRBJ2-7; 8 positions agree with TRBD2. TRBV5-3 belongs to the ORF category, with a function that is uncertain. The TCR sequence derives from a woman between 50 and 59 years old who had been exposed to COVID-19. Input material: PBMCs or T cells enriched from blood (not recorded which). The chain's CDR3 is CARSPIGGGPYEQYF. In nucleotides, the CDR3 is TGTGCCAGAAGCCCTATCGGGGGGGGACCCTACGAGCAGTACTTC.